Included here is one T cell receptor beta chain sequence, with context. Its antigen is as yet unknown. This CDR3 contains 15 residues. The germline gives CDR1 LGHNA, CDR2 YSLEER. The trim removed 0 bases at V and 11 bases at J, leaving 12 bases unmatched. This PCR relied on a set of 60 Vbeta primers and 13 Jbeta primers. Clones were sequenced by immunoSEQ multiplex PCR, and TCRdb holds only the in-frame ones, with some missing. The repertoire has 150,000 or so clones, around three quarters of them found once; the top ten carry about 13%. The sample originates from a study of cytomegalovirus exposure and HLA in healthy donors. Study-level points and caveats: Later work associated 16,951 TCR beta sequences with HLA alleles at 0.05 false discovery rate. 87-base-pair reads could not separate some V segments, including TRBV6-2 and TRBV6-3.

This chain uses TRBV4-3 with TRBJ2-5, with 7 nucleotides matching TRBD2. The TCR was taken from a man in his forties in good health and CMV-seropositive. Sequencing was carried out using PBMCs. CDR3 nucleotides: TGCGCCAGCAGCCAAGAAATCACGACAACGCGGGAGCAGTACTTC. This codes for CASSQEITTTREQYF.